The 8 T cell receptor beta chains listed next were all sequenced from one sample in a study of blood T cell repertoires in COVID-19. Assay: immunoSEQ multiplex PCR; the TCRdb copy retains only in-frame clones and omits some. The sample contains 340,000 or so clones, around 88% of which appear only once. The sample comprised peripheral blood. These receptors all stem from a man aged 25 to 45 with active or convalescent COVID-19.

The V and J genes are TRBV6-6 and TRBJ2-1; 12 nucleotides align to TRBD2. The CDR3 has 18 amino acids. J gave up 0 bases and V 6 bases, and 9 bases lay outside the gene matches. Germline values: CDR1 MNHNY, CDR2 SVGAGI (reference sequence). For the CDR3, the DNA is TGTGCCAGCAGCCGACTAGGACTAGCGGGGCTCTCCTACAATGAGCAGTTCTTC. It codes for CASSRLGLAGLSYNEQFF.

CDR3 in DNA: TGTGCCAGCAGCCGACAGACGAACACTGAAGCTTTCTTT. Its protein product is CASSRQTNTEAFF. The chain joins TRBV27 to TRBJ1-1, with D maybe TRBD1 (5 bases). Trimming cost V 6 bases and J 1 base, with 9 bases left between them. The CDR3 is made up of 13 amino acids. The V gene's germline CDR1 is MNHEY and CDR2 SMNVEV (reference sequence).

V usage is TRBV24-1 and J usage is TRBJ2-7, with 8 bases fitting TRBD1. Germline V gives CDR1 KGHDR, CDR2 SFDVKD. With V trimmed by 4 bases and J by 5 bases, 9 bases remained unmatched. CDR3 length equals 15 residues. The CDR3, as DNA: TGTGCCACCAGTGACTCGACAGGGGATAGGCACGAGCAGTACTTC. Its translation: CATSDSTGDRHEQYF.

The genes are TRBV11-2 and TRBJ2-1; D perhaps matches TRBD2 (6 bases). The CDR3 consists of 15 residues. Germline V gene data show CDR1 as SGHAT and CDR2 as FQNNGV. The V end was cut by 4 bases, the J end by 9 bases, with 19 bases between. CDR3 sequence: CASSSTRGVKGEQFF. As DNA, the CDR3 is TGTGCCAGCAGCTCCACCCGCGGGGTCAAGGGTGAGCAGTTCTTC. The full variable domain, rest sourced from reference TRBV11-2 and TRBJ2-1, is EAGVAQSPRYKIIEKRQSVAFWCNPISGHATLYWYQQILGQGPKLLIQFQNNGVVDDSQLPKDRFSAERLKGVDSTLKIQPAKLEDSAVYLCASSSTRGVKGEQFFGPGTRLTVL.

The chain uses TRBV9 and TRBJ2-3, with a tentative D call TRBD2 (6 bases). V was trimmed by 2 bases and J by 2 bases, leaving 15 bases between them. The CDR3 runs to 16 residues. Per germline, CDR1 SGDLS and CDR2 YYNGEE. DNA of the CDR3: TGTGCCAGCAGCGTCCGTCCGGGACTGTCCACAGATACGCAGTATTTT. Its translation: CASSVRPGLSTDTQYF.

The J gene is TRBJ2-7, the V gene TRBV6-5; possible D gene TRBD1, 6 bases. CDR1 and CDR2 from the germline V gene are MNHEY and SVGAGI. V lost 6 bases, J lost 2 bases, and 17 bases lay in between. This CDR3 region has 15 residues. CDR3 bases: TGTGCCAGCAGATTTCGACAGGTTCCCACCTACGAGCAGTACTTC. This sequence encodes CASRFRQVPTYEQYF.

V is TRBV13 and J is TRBJ2-1; D ambiguous. The V gene's germline CDR1 is PRHDT and CDR2 FYEKMQ (reference sequence). The CDR3 runs to 16 residues. V lost 2 bases to trimming and J lost 0 bases, with 11 bases between them. Here the CDR3 DNA reads TGTGCCAGCAGCTTAAGTGGTTTTAGCTCCTACAATGAGCAGTTCTTC. Amino acids: CASSLSGFSSYNEQFF.

This chain uses TRBV6-2 or TRBV6-3 with TRBJ2-2; 8 nucleotides agree with TRBD1. CDR3 length equals 16 residues. The V segment lost 0 bases and the J segment 4 bases; nucleotides outside the gene matches: 4. Germline lookup yields CDR1 MNHEY and CDR2 SVGEGT. The CDR3 loop reads CASSYSGTGLTGELFF. The DNA of the CDR3 is TGTGCCAGCAGTTACTCCGGGACAGGTCTCACCGGGGAGCTGTTTTTT.